One and the same sample provided the 18 T cell receptor beta chains below, sequenced in a study of shared clonotypes between healthy human individuals. Using immunoSEQ multiplex PCR, the repertoire was profiled, and TCRdb retains in-frame clones only, with some absent. Counted here are a few hundred thousand clones, approximately 65% occurring once; the ten biggest clones make up around 10%. The sequencing input was memory CD4+ T cells sorted from blood. Subset: CD45RA-negative fraction. The origin of the receptors is a man younger than 40 in good health.

The J gene is TRBJ2-1, the V gene TRBV2, with a weak D call TRBD1 (5 bases). Trimming shortened V by 10 bases and J by 12 bases, and 19 bases separated the two germline ends. The CDR3 contains 12 residues. CDR1 SNHLY and CDR2 FYNNEI come from the germline V gene. In nucleotides, the CDR3 is TGTGCCACCTCAGCAGGGCCGTGGTCGCAGTTCTTC. This encodes CATSAGPWSQFF. The complete variable domain, with remaining parts taken from reference TRBV2 and TRBJ2-1, reads EPEVTQTPSHQVTQMGQEVILRCVPISNHLYFYWYRQILGQKVEFLVSFYNNEISEKSEIFDDQFSVERPDGSNFTLKIRSTKLEDSAMYFCATSAGPWSQFFGPGTRLTVL.

The J gene is TRBJ2-1, the V gene TRBV15; TRBD1 matches at 10 bases. CDR1 is LNHNV and CDR2 is YYDKDF in the germline V gene (reference sequence). This CDR3 spans 14 amino acids. Losses at the gene ends were 4 bases for V and 7 bases for J; bases not matched to a gene: 4. The CDR3 DNA follows: TGTGCCACCAGCAAGGACAGGGGGGGTAATGAGCAGTTCTTC. As protein: CATSKDRGGNEQFF.

This clone was seen just once. The CDR3 nucleotides read TGTGCCAGCAGCCTCCTTTCAGGGTTGGAGACCCAGTACTTC. Translated, it gives CASSLLSGLETQYF. The J gene is TRBJ2-5, the V gene TRBV14, with a tentative D call TRBD1 (5 bases). This CDR3 is built from 14 residues. Germline V gives CDR1 SGHDN, CDR2 FVKESK. The V end was cut by 4 bases, the J end by 5 bases, with 14 bases between.

The V gene is TRBV28, the J gene TRBJ1-1; D might be TRBD1 (6 bases). CDR1 and CDR2 from the germline V gene are MDHEN and SYDVKM. The CDR3 has 15 amino acids. Trimming left V 2 bases short and J 3 bases short, with 13 bases between. CDR3 nucleotide sequence: TGTGCCAGCAGTTTAGGCGGTGAGGGGGACACTGAAGCTTTCTTT. Amino acids: CASSLGGEGDTEAFF.

The chain recombines TRBV7-2 with TRBJ2-3; D uncertain. In germline, CDR1 is SGHTA, CDR2 FQGNSA. The CDR3 totals 15 residues. Trimming removed 3 bases at V and 6 bases at J, with 16 bases between. The CDR3 coding sequence is TGTGCCAGCAGCTTTGGTGGAATGGTAGCTGATACGCAGTATTTT. It codes for CASSFGGMVADTQYF.

V is TRBV5-6 and J is TRBJ1-2; D uncertain. Looked up from germline, CDR1 is SGHDT and CDR2 is YYEEEE. The CDR3 consists of 13 residues. Deletions cut 0 bases from V and 6 bases from J, with 9 bases between. CDR3 sequence reads: CASSLGWVDGYTF. In DNA form, the CDR3 reads TGTGCCAGCAGCTTGGGGTGGGTAGATGGCTACACCTTC.

This clone was seen more than once but under ten times. The chain has TRBV6-5 and TRBJ2-5; D is perhaps TRBD2 (5 bases). V shed 4 bases and J shed 0 bases, with 15 bases lying between them. Germline V gene lookup returns CDR1 MNHEY and CDR2 SVGAGI. The CDR3 sequence is 16 residues long. The CDR3 coding sequence is TGTGCCAGCAGTTCCCGGAGGATCCAGGACCAAGAGACCCAGTACTTC. This codes for CASSSRRIQDQETQYF.

In regard to this clone: The sample holds other DNA sequences that translate to the same CDR3. The rearrangement joins TRBV14 to TRBJ2-7; 7 bases are a match to TRBD1. CDR1 is SGHDN, CDR2 FVKESK, per germline. The CDR3 is 14 residues long. Unmatched junction bases numbered 3, after V lost 4 bases and J lost 0 bases. The CDR3 DNA follows: TGTGCCAGCAGCCCGCGGACAGGCTCCTACGAGCAGTACTTC. This gives the protein CASSPRTGSYEQYF.

The V gene is TRBV7-3, the J gene TRBJ2-3, with unresolved D. V was shortened by 3 bases and J by 2 bases, with 12 bases between the two germline ends. This CDR3 has 15 amino acids. The germline gives CDR1 SGHTA, CDR2 FQGTGA. The DNA of the CDR3 is TGTGCCAGCAGCTTTGGCTACTCACTCACAGATACGCAGTATTTT. Encoded protein: CASSFGYSLTDTQYF.

This clone was picked up a small number of times. The chain combines TRBV18 with TRBJ1-4, with D possibly matching TRBD1 (6 bases). In germline, CDR1 is KGHSH, CDR2 LQKENI. CDR3 length equals 14 residues. Deletions cut 3 bases from V and 3 bases from J, with 8 bases between. The CDR3 loop reads CASSPGAANEKLFF. CDR3 coding DNA: TGTGCCAGCTCACCGGGGGCGGCTAATGAAAAACTGTTTTTT.

The rearrangement uses TRBV28 and TRBJ1-5; no reliable D call. Per germline, CDR1 MDHEN and CDR2 SYDVKM. The ends were cut back, 5 bases at V and 7 bases at J, with 12 bases in the middle. CDR3 length: 13 residues. CDR3 in DNA: TGTGCCAGCAGTAACCCAGCCATCCAGCCCCAGCATTTT. The encoded protein is CASSNPAIQPQHF.

Judged by abundance, this clone is medium-sized. The chain employs TRBV4-1 and TRBJ2-7; D may match TRBD1 or TRBD2 (5 bases each). CDR1 is MGHRA and CDR2 is YSYEKL in the germline V gene. This CDR3 contains 18 residues. Trimming shortened V by 1 base and J by 5 bases, and 24 bases separated the two germline ends. The chain's CDR3 is CASSQVDMGFTGANEQYF. CDR3 DNA: TGCGCCAGCAGCCAAGTTGACATGGGATTTACCGGGGCCAACGAGCAGTACTTC.

This chain uses TRBV19 with TRBJ2-2; 9 nucleotides match TRBD1. With 10 bases clipped from V and 6 bases from J, the junction kept 9 bases outside the gene matches. From germline, CDR1 is LNHDA and CDR2 SQIVND (reference sequence). The CDR3 is made up of 14 amino acids. CDR3 amino acids: CATITTGGAGELFF. The CDR3 DNA reads as TGTGCCACCATAACGACAGGGGGGGCCGGGGAGCTGTTTTTT.

There are a few counts of this clone. Compared with germline, one end of the junction differs, possibly owing to a read error. This rearrangement joins TRBV2 to TRBJ2-4; 8 positions match TRBD1. The length of the CDR3 is 12 residues. Germline assignment: CDR1 SNHLY and CDR2 FYNNEI. This chain's CDR3 is CASSGGTGPSSF. The CDR3 DNA reads TGTGCCAGCAGTGGAGGGACAGGTCCGTCGAGCTTC.

V gene TRBV10-1 combines with J gene TRBJ1-4; perhaps TRBD1 as D (6 bases). Trimming cost V 6 bases and J 7 bases, with 12 bases left between them. The CDR3 length is 13 residues. Germline V gene sequence: CDR1 WNHNN, CDR2 SYGVQD (reference sequence). The CDR3 sequence: CASSQGTLEKLFF. CDR3 coding DNA: TGCGCCAGCAGCCAGGGGACTCTTGAAAAACTGTTTTTT.

This chain connects TRBV21-1 to TRBJ2-3; TRBD2, as called in the table, went unchecked against the DNA. TRBV21-1 is classified as a pseudogene. The CDR3 is made up of 16 amino acids. DNA of the CDR3: TGTGCCAGCAGCAAAGGGGAGGACCGCGGGGCAGATACGCAGTATTTT. This sequence encodes CASSKGEDRGADTQYF.

V usage is TRBV1 and J usage is TRBJ1-5. TRBV1 is described as a pseudogene. This CDR3 is built from 16 residues. The CDR3 bases are TGCACCAGCAGCCAAAGGGACTGCCCCTCGGGTCAGCCCCAGCATTTT. This translates into CTSSQRDCPSGQPQHF.

The chain links TRBV5-6 to TRBJ1-1; a possible D gene is TRBD1 (6 bases). V shed 0 bases and J shed 4 bases, with 13 bases lying between them. The CDR3 is made up of 15 amino acids. Germline lookup yields CDR1 SGHDT and CDR2 YYEEEE. The CDR3 sequence: CASSLGGHWGTEAFF. The CDR3 region has the DNA TGTGCCAGCAGCTTGGGGGGGCACTGGGGCACTGAAGCTTTCTTT.